This T cell receptor beta chain derives from a study of T cells in Graves' hyperthyroidism and ophthalmopathy. This clonotype was recorded many times. Its antigen is not identified. In germline, CDR1 is LNHDA, CDR2 SQIVND (reference sequence). The CDR3 has 13 residues. The germline V and J ends were trimmed by 6 bases and 3 bases, with 11 bases remaining between them. RNA transcripts provided the source from which TCR beta CDR3 regions were amplified. During a first-round RT-PCR of the TCR CDR3, the HTBI primer set was used. MiXCR, run by TCRdb on the multiplex PCR reads, gives a single entry per CDR3 protein. The data hold some 550,000 distinct CDR3 sequences, with less than 25% observed a single time. Study findings and constraints: The model foresaw ophthalmopathy a median roughly 6.3 months prior to onset.

This sequence originates from a man between 18 and 35 years old with Graves' hyperthyroidism. The J gene is TRBJ2-5, the V gene TRBV19, with D tentatively TRBD1 or TRBD2 (5 bases each). The sequenced sample consisted of blood. This CDR3 reads CASRPGRKETQYF. The CDR3 DNA is TGTGCCAGTAGGCCGGGGCGAAAAGAGACCCAGTACTTC. Looking up the rest from reference TRBV19 and TRBJ2-5 gives the full variable domain: DGGITQSPKYLFRKEGQNVTLSCEQNLNHDAMYWYRQDPGQGLRLIYYSQIVNDFQKGDIAEGYSVSREKKESFPLTVTSAQKNPTAFYLCASRPGRKETQYFGPGTRLLVL.